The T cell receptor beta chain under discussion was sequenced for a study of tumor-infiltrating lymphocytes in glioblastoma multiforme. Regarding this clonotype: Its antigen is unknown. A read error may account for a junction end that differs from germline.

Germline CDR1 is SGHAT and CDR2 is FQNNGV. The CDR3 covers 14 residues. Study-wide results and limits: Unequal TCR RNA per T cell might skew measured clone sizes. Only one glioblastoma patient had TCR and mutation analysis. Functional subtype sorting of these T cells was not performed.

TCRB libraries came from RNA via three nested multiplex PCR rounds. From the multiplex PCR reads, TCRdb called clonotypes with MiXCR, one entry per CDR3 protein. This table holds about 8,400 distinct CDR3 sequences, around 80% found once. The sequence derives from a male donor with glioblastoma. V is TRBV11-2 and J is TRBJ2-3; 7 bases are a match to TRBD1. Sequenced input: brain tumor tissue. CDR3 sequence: CPSSLQGIADTQYF. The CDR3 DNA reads TGCCCCAGCAGCTTACAGGGGATTGCAGATACGCAGTATTTT.